In this sample, the clone carrying this T cell receptor beta chain turned up many times. The V gene end was trimmed by 0 bases and the J gene end by 9 bases; junction bases not matched to a gene: 8. CDR1 and CDR2 (germline): SQVTM, ANQGSEA. The CDR3 consists of 14 residues. This sample is drawn from a study of CD8 T cells in ankylosing spondylitis. In TCRdb, the 5' RACE reads were re-called with MiXCR into one record per CDR3 protein. The data contain around 320,000 distinct CDR3 sequences, around 20% of them singletons. The receptor was derived from a female donor with ankylosing spondylitis or in good health (not recorded which). The sample was blood, either unsorted or a sorted T cell fraction (not recorded which). V and J are TRBV29-1 and TRBJ2-1; 7 nucleotides agree with TRBD2. In DNA, the CDR3 is TGCAGCGTTGAAGAGGCGGCGGGAGCCTCTGAGCAGTTCTTC. Translated: CSVEEAAGASEQFF.